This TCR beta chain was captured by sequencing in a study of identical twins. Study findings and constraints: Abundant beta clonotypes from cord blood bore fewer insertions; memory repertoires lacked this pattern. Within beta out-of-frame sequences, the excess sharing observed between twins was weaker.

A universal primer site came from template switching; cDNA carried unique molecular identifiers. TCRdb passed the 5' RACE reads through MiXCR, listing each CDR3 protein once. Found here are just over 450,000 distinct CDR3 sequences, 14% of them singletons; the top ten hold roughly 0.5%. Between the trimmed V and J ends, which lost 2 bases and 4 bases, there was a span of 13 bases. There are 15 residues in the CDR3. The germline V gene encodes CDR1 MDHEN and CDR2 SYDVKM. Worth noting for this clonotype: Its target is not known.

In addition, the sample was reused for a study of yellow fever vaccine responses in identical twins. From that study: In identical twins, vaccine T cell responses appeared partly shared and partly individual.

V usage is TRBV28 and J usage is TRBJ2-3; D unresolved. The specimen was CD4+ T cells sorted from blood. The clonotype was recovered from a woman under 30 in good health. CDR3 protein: CASSLINGSPDTQYF. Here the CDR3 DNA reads TGTGCCAGCAGTTTAATTAATGGCAGCCCAGATACGCAGTATTTT. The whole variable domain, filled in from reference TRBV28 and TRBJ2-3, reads DVKVTQSSRYLVKRTGEKVFLECVQDMDHENMFWYRQDPGLGLRLIYFSYDVKMKEKGDIPEGYSVSREKKERFSLILESASTNQTSMYLCASSLINGSPDTQYFGPGTRLTVL.